Following are 12 T cell receptor beta chains from one sample sequenced in a study of T cells in Graves' hyperthyroidism and ophthalmopathy (dated by TCRdb to the late 2010s). The library came from multiplex PCR. The sample was run on an Illumina HiSeq 2000. The TCR beta CDR3 regions were amplified from the RNA transcripts. For the first round of RT-PCR on the TCR CDR3, the HTBI primer set was used together with the Qiagen OneStep RT-PCR kit. In TCRdb, the public reads were trimmed at Q25 with fastp and aligned with MiXCR, with productive beta chains retained. Each entry is one CDR3 protein sequence, shown with its most common DNA and genes. This sample holds about 840,000 distinct CDR3 sequences; roughly 40% were observed only once. Roughly 8.3% of the sample goes to the ten largest clones. Sequences were obtained from blood. The receptors come from a young man with Graves' hyperthyroidism.

The V call is TRBV11-2, the J call TRBJ1-5, with D maybe TRBD1 (5 bases). Trimming removed 6 bases at V and 7 bases at J, with 16 bases between. The CDR3 consists of 14 residues. CDR1 and CDR2 from the germline V gene are SGHAT and FQNNGV. Here the CDR3 reads CASSYEAGWQPQHF. The CDR3 DNA is TGTGCCAGCAGTTATGAGGCAGGGTGGCAGCCCCAGCATTTT.

This clonotype was counted only a few times. V and J are TRBV19 and TRBJ1-1; no definite D call. The ends were cut back, 1 base at V and 0 bases at J, with 9 bases in the middle. CDR3 length: 15 amino acids. Germline V lookup: CDR1 LNHDA, CDR2 SQIVND (reference sequence). DNA for the CDR3: TGTGCCAGTAGTATAGGTTATTCAATGAACACTGAAGCTTTCTTT. This translates into CASSIGYSMNTEAFF.

The gene calls are TRBV2 and TRBJ2-5; 9 positions agree with TRBD2. With 2 bases clipped from V and 4 bases from J, the junction kept 5 bases outside the gene matches. Germline-derived CDR1 and CDR2 are SNHLY and FYNNEI. The CDR3 contains 15 residues. The DNA for the CDR3 is TGTGCCAGCAGTGAAATTCGCGGGGGGGGAGAGACCCAGTACTTC. Protein product: CASSEIRGGGETQYF.

Points on this clonotype: The CDR3 ends on some other residue instead of the conserved phenylalanine or tryptophan, so this is likely a read error. No DNA is shown, since the ends of the CDR3 on it are uncertain; the CDR3 is the one TCRdb lists. The rearrangement joins TRBV11-2 to TRBJ1-3; the table assigns TRBD1, which was not confirmed against the DNA. The CDR3 spans 10 amino acids, including both terminal residues. Germline V gives CDR1 SGHAT, CDR2 FQNNGV. The CDR3 reads CASSNGLGNT.

This clonotype was seen repeatedly, ten times or more. The chain uses TRBV2 and TRBJ1-5; D gene uncertain. The V and J ends lost 5 bases and 7 bases respectively, with 12 bases between them. Germline V CDR1 and CDR2: SNHLY, FYNNEI. The CDR3 loop spans 13 amino acids. The CDR3 sequence: CASSPSGEQPQHF. In DNA, the CDR3 is TGTGCCAGCAGTCCTAGTGGAGAGCAGCCCCAGCATTTT.

This clonotype has more than one count but fewer than ten. The chain recombines TRBV12-3 or TRBV12-4 with TRBJ1-1; D might be TRBD1 (6 bases). CDR3 length equals 14 residues. Trimming removed 8 bases from V and 0 bases from J, with 13 bases in between. The CDR3 region is CASAGHTMNTEAFF. The CDR3 nucleotides read TGTGCCAGCGCGGGACACACAATGAACACTGAAGCTTTCTTT.

The chain couples TRBV27 to TRBJ2-7; D perhaps matches TRBD1 (5 bases). V was cut by 0 bases and J by 3 bases, with 15 bases left in between. CDR3 length: 16 residues. CDR1 is MNHEY and CDR2 is SMNVEV in the germline V gene (reference sequence). For the CDR3, the DNA is TGTGCCAGCAGTTTATCCTTGTCAGGGCCTCTCTACGAGCAGTACTTC. It encodes CASSLSLSGPLYEQYF.

V and J are TRBV7-8 and TRBJ1-1; no firm D call. V shed 2 bases and J shed 0 bases, with 16 bases lying between them. Germline loops: CDR1 SGHVS, CDR2 FQNEAQ. This CDR3 contains 17 residues. DNA for the CDR3: TGTGCCAGCAGCTTATCCTTTGGTGGGGAGGTGAACACTGAAGCTTTCTTT. Its translation is CASSLSFGGEVNTEAFF.

This clonotype showed up many times. V usage is TRBV7-9 and J usage is TRBJ2-7; D possibly corresponds to TRBD1 (6 bases). V was shortened by 4 bases and J by 2 bases, with 12 bases between the two germline ends. Germline lookup yields CDR1 SEHNR and CDR2 FQNEAQ (reference sequence). This CDR3 is 14 amino acids long. The CDR3: CASSSRQAAYEQYF. CDR3 DNA: TGTGCCAGCAGCTCCCGACAGGCAGCCTACGAGCAGTACTTC.

The rearrangement uses TRBV29-1 and TRBJ1-1; tentative D call: TRBD1 (5 bases). In germline, CDR1 is SQVTM, CDR2 ANQGSEA. The CDR3 runs to 12 residues. With 8 bases removed from V and 11 bases from J, the gap between germline ends came to 21 bases. As DNA, the CDR3 is TGCAGCTTGGGGATAGGGGACCCGGAGGCTTTCTTT. Translated, it gives CSLGIGDPEAFF.

The chain is built from TRBV7-8 and TRBJ2-5; D is ambiguous. Trimming shortened V by 1 base and J by 6 bases, and 12 bases separated the two germline ends. Germline values: CDR1 SGHVS, CDR2 FQNEAQ. There are 14 residues in the CDR3. In DNA, the CDR3 is TGTGCCAGCAGCTTAGTATGTGGACCTCAGACCCAGTACTTC. Its protein product is CASSLVCGPQTQYF.

The chain carries TRBV15 and TRBJ1-2, with D uncertain. The germline CDR1 and CDR2 sequences are LNHNV and YYDKDF (reference sequence). Trimming removed 3 bases from V and 7 bases from J, with 9 bases in between. This CDR3 is 12 amino acids long. Here the CDR3 reads CATSSLGGGYTF. Written as DNA, the CDR3 is TGTGCCACCAGCAGCTTGGGAGGTGGCTACACCTTC.